The present TCR beta chain was sequenced within a study of human T cells and chemical hapten exposure. Study-wide context: From small differences in pooled library volume came most of the variation in per-sample TCR yields.

Germline V gene sequence: CDR1 SGHRS, CDR2 YFSETQ. Trimming left V 7 bases short and J 4 bases short, with 17 bases between. CDR3 length: 14 amino acids. This clonotype occurred many times. Total RNA came from unfractionated whole blood. In the authors' workflow: Across samples, TCR counts had a median of 95,638 and ranged from about 23,224 to 700,000. In TCRdb, the 5' RACE reads were re-called with MiXCR into one record per CDR3 protein. These V and J calls rely on TCRdb rather than the paper's analysis. The table shows approximately 150,000 distinct CDR3 sequences, with around 4.1% occurring only once.

The genes are TRBV5-1 and TRBJ1-1; D perhaps matches TRBD1 (5 bases). This receptor was taken from a female donor in good health. CDR3 in amino acids: CASADSVGGTEAFF. Here the CDR3 DNA reads TGCGCCAGCGCCGATTCCGTGGGGGGCACTGAAGCTTTCTTT. The full variable domain, with the rest looked up from reference TRBV5-1 and TRBJ1-1, is KAGVTQTPRYLIKTRGQQVTLSCSPISGHRSVSWYQQTPGQGLQFLFEYFSETQRNKGNFPGRFSGRQFSNSRSEMNVSTLELGDSALYLCASADSVGGTEAFFGQGTRLTVV.